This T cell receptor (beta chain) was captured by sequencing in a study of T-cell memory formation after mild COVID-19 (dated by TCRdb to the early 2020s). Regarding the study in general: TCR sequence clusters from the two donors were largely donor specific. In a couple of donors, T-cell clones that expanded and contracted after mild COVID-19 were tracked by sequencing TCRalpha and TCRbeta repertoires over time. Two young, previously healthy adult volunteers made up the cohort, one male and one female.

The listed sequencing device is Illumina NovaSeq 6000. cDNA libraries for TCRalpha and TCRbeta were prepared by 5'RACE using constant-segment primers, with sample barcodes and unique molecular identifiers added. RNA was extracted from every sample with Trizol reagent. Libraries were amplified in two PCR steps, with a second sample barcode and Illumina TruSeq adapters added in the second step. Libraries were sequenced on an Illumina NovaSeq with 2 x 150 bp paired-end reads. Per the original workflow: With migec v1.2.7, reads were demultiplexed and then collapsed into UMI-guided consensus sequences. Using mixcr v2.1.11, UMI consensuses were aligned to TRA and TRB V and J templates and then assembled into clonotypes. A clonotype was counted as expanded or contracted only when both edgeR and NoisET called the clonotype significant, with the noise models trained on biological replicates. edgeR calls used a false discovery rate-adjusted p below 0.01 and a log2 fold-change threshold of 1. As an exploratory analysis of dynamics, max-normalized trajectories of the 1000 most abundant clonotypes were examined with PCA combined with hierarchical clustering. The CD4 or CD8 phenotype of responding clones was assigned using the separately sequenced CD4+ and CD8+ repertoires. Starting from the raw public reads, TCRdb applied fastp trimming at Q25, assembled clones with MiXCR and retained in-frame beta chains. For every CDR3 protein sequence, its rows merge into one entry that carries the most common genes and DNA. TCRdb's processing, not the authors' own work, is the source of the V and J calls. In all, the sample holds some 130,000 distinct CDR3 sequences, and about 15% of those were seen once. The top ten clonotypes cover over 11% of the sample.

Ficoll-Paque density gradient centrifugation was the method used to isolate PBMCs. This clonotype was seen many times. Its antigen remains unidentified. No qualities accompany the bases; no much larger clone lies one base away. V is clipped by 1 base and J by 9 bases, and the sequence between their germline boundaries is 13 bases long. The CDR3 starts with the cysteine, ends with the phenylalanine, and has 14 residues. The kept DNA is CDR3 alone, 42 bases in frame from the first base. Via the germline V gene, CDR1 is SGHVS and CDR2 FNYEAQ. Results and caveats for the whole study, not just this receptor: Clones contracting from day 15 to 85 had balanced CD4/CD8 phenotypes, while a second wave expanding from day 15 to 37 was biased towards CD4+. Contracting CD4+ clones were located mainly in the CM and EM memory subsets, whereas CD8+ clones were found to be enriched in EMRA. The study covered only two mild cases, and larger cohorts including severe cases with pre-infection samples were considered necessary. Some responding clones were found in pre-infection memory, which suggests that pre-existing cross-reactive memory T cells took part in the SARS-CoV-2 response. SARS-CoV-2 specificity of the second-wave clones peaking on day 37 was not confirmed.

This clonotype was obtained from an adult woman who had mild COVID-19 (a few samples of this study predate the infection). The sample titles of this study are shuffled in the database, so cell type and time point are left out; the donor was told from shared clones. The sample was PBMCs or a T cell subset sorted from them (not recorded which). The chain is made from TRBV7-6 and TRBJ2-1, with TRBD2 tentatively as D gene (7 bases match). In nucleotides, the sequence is TGTGCCAGCAGCTTAGTGGAGGGAGGGGGTGAGCAGTTCTTC. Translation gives CASSLVEGGGEQFF. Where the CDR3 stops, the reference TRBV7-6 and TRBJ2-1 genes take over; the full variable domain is GAGVSQSPRYKVTKRGQDVALRCDPISGHVSLYWYRQALGQGPEFLTYFNYEAQQDKSGLPNDRFSAERPEGSISTLTIQRTEQRDSAMYRCASSLVEGGGEQFFGPGTRLTVL.